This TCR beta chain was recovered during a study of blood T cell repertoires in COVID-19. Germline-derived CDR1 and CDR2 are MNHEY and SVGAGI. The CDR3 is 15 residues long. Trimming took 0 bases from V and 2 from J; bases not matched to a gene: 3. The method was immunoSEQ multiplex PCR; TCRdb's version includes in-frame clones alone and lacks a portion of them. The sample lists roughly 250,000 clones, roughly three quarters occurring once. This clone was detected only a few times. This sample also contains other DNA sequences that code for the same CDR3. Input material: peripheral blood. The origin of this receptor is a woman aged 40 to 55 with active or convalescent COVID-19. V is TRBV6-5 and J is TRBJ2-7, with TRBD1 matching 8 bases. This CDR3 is CASSYSGTGPYEQYF. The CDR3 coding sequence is TGTGCCAGCAGTTACTCCGGGACAGGCCCCTACGAGCAGTACTTC.